One sample yielded the 27 T cell receptor beta chains listed below, sequenced in a study of cytomegalovirus exposure and HLA in healthy donors (dated by TCRdb to 2016 to 2017). Receptor amplification or capture employed the immunoSEQ multiplex PCR assay. What TCRdb holds here is the immuneACCESS table cut down to in-frame rearrangements. Part of the clones is not present; checked against another copy, under half of the missing clones reflect an unresolved V gene, and the others are unexplained. This sample comprises about 58,000 clones, 90% of them detected only once. The top ten clonotypes cover 0.8% to 1.2% of the sample. The sequencing input was PBMCs. The source is a man younger than 35 in good health and CMV-seronegative.

The chain is built from TRBV4-1 and TRBJ1-4; 10 positions agree with TRBD1. Germline V CDR1 and CDR2: MGHRA, YSYEKL. The CDR3 is made up of 15 amino acids. With V trimmed by 4 bases and J by 7 bases, 6 bases remained unmatched. The CDR3 nucleotides read TGCGCCAGCAGCCTGACAGGGGGCGCGATTGAAAAACTGTTTTTT. It encodes CASSLTGGAIEKLFF.

The V and J genes are TRBV7-2 and TRBJ1-2; 9 bases line up with TRBD1. The ends lost 3 bases at V and 6 bases at J; junction bases unmatched: 2. Looked up from germline, CDR1 is SGHTA and CDR2 is FQGNSA. CDR3 length: 13 amino acids. CDR3 sequence reads: CASSFRTGDGYTF. The CDR3 nucleotides are TGTGCCAGCAGCTTTAGGACAGGGGATGGCTACACCTTC. The full variable domain, in which reference TRBV7-2 and TRBJ1-2 provide the parts outside the CDR3, is GAGVSQSPSNKVTEKGKDVELRCDPISGHTALYWYRQSLGQGLEFLIYFQGNSAPDKSGLPSDRFSAERTGGSVSTLTIQRTQQEDSAVYLCASSFRTGDGYTFGSGTRLTVV.

The chain couples TRBV11-3 to TRBJ2-7; 13 bases match TRBD2. V shed 4 bases, J shed 3 bases, and the junction held 3 bases outside the gene matches. The germline CDR1 and CDR2 sequences are SGHNT and YENEEA. The CDR3 extends over 15 amino acids. The CDR3 DNA is TGTGCCAGCAGCTCACTAGCGGGAGGGCACTACGAGCAGTACTTC. It codes for CASSSLAGGHYEQYF.

The chain is built from TRBV25-1 and TRBJ2-2, with D possibly TRBD1 on 5 matching bases. V was trimmed by 3 bases and J by 1 base, leaving 15 bases between them. CDR1 and CDR2 from the germline V gene are MGHDK and SYGVNS. The CDR3 has 17 amino acids. The CDR3, as DNA: TGTGCCAGCAGTGATCTGTGGGGCAACCTGAACACCGGGGAGCTGTTTTTT. Translation: CASSDLWGNLNTGELFF.

The gene calls are TRBV27 and TRBJ2-1, with a tentative D call TRBD2 (5 bases). V gave up 1 base and J gave up 4 bases, with 8 bases separating them. This CDR3 is 14 amino acids long. CDR1 is MNHEY, CDR2 SMNVEV, per germline (reference sequence). CDR3 amino acids: CASSLLLGYNEQFF. The CDR3 DNA follows: TGTGCCAGCAGTTTATTACTAGGGTACAATGAGCAGTTCTTC.

The J gene is TRBJ1-5, the V gene TRBV30, with a tentative D call TRBD1 (5 bases). CDR1 GTSNPN and CDR2 SVGIG come from the germline V gene (reference sequence). The CDR3 runs 14 residues. V lost 2 bases, J lost 4 bases, and 12 bases lay in between. This CDR3 reads CAWSYETANQPQHF. Written as DNA, the CDR3 is TGTGCCTGGAGTTACGAGACAGCAAATCAGCCCCAGCATTTT.

This clone was seen just once. The chain has TRBV19 and TRBJ1-5; no definite D call. Germline V gene data show CDR1 as LNHDA and CDR2 as SQIVND (reference sequence). The CDR3 is 15 amino acids. The V end was cut by 6 bases, the J end by 0 bases, with 12 bases between. Here the CDR3 reads CASRTGVYSNQPQHF. CDR3 nucleotides: TGTGCCAGTAGAACGGGAGTATATAGCAATCAGCCCCAGCATTTT.

Only one count was recorded for this clone. V is TRBV5-8 and J is TRBJ1-1; D is ambiguous. V was clipped by 2 bases and J by 2 bases, with 13 bases between them. Germline values: CDR1 SGHTS, CDR2 YDEGEE. This CDR3 has 15 amino acids. CDR3 sequence (DNA): TGTGCCAGCAGCTTCTCTTCCCCAGGAAACACTGAAGCTTTCTTT. Translated: CASSFSSPGNTEAFF.

V usage is TRBV2 and J usage is TRBJ1-5; 7 positions agree with TRBD1. CDR1 is SNHLY, CDR2 FYNNEI, per germline. The CDR3 is made up of 15 amino acids. The junction had 7 bases not matched to a gene; V was cut back by 4 bases and J by 4 bases. CDR3: CASSGGQLMNQPQHF. The CDR3 region has the DNA TGTGCCAGCAGTGGGGGACAGCTAATGAATCAGCCCCAGCATTTT.

The genes are TRBV5-5 and TRBJ2-7; D remains ambiguous. This CDR3 region has 15 residues. CDR1 is SGHKS, CDR2 YYEKEE, per germline (reference sequence). The V end lost 6 bases, the J end lost 3 bases, and 19 bases lay between the germline ends. CDR3 nucleotides: TGTGCCAGCACCCCAGGTGGCCAGATCGTCTACGAGCAGTACTTC. Its translation is CASTPGGQIVYEQYF.

This rearrangement joins TRBV7-8 to TRBJ1-5; D remains ambiguous. The CDR3 spans 17 residues. Trimming removed 5 bases from V and 0 bases from J, with 17 bases in between. Germline values: CDR1 SGHVS, CDR2 FQNEAQ. The DNA of the CDR3 is TGTGCCAGCAGCCCTGGAGCCAGCCCTTATAGCAATCAGCCCCAGCATTTT. It codes for CASSPGASPYSNQPQHF.

The V gene is TRBV28, the J gene TRBJ2-3; possible D gene TRBD2, 6 bases. The CDR3 runs to 17 residues. Germline V CDR1 and CDR2: MDHEN, SYDVKM. V shed 8 bases and J shed 5 bases, with 26 bases lying between them. CDR3 sequence (DNA): TGTGCCAGCTCTCCTAGTCGTGGCGGGGCGTTGGGAGATACGCAGTATTTT. It translates to CASSPSRGGALGDTQYF.

The rearrangement joins TRBV2 to TRBJ1-1, with TRBD1 matching over 7 bases. This CDR3 contains 14 residues. Germline-derived CDR1 and CDR2 are SNHLY and FYNNEI. Trimming removed 7 bases from V and 7 bases from J; junction bases left unmatched: 12. The CDR3 nucleotides read TGTGCCAGCAACAGGGGACCCCTGGGGGTTGAAGCTTTCTTT. Amino acids: CASNRGPLGVEAFF.

V gene TRBV18 combines with J gene TRBJ1-1, with D tentatively TRBD1 (5 bases). CDR1 is KGHSH, CDR2 LQKENI, per germline. V was pared by 8 bases and J by 1 base, with 17 bases between. The CDR3 has 15 amino acids. The CDR3 DNA reads as TGTGCCAGCACTCTGGGGCGTCCGGGGAACACTGAAGCTTTCTTT. It specifies CASTLGRPGNTEAFF. Full variable domain (missing parts from reference TRBV18 and TRBJ1-1): NAGVMQNPRHLVRRRGQEARLRCSPMKGHSHVYWYRQLPEEGLKFMVYLQKENIIDESGMPKERFSAEFPKEGPSILRIQQVVRGDSAAYFCASTLGRPGNTEAFFGQGTRLTVV.

This chain links TRBV5-1 with TRBJ1-1; 8 bases map to TRBD1. Germline CDR1 is SGHRS and CDR2 is YFSETQ. The CDR3 runs to 15 residues. After removal of 4 bases from V and 1 base from J, the junction contained 6 bases not matched to a gene. The CDR3 nucleotides are TGCGCCAGCAGCATCGGACAGGGAAAGAACACTGAAGCTTTCTTT. Translated: CASSIGQGKNTEAFF.

CDR3 loop: CASSQESVHEQYF. CDR3 bases: TGCGCCAGCAGCCAAGAGTCGGTCCACGAGCAGTACTTC. This chain links TRBV4-1 with TRBJ2-7; no reliable D call. Trimming pared 0 bases from V and 5 bases from J, leaving 8 bases between. CDR3 length: 13 amino acids. The germline CDR1 and CDR2 sequences are MGHRA and YSYEKL.

The chain is built from TRBV7-5 and TRBJ1-5. TRBV7-5 constitutes a pseudogene. This CDR3 spans 13 amino acids. As DNA, the CDR3 is TGTGCCAGAAGCCCGTACTGCAATCAGCCCCAGCATTTT. Translation: CARSPYCNQPQHF.

The chain combines TRBV28 with TRBJ1-3; no clear D. The CDR3 sequence is 16 residues long. Deletions cut 7 bases from V and 0 bases from J, with 16 bases between. Germline CDR1 reads MDHEN; CDR2 reads SYDVKM. The CDR3 nucleotides are TGTGCCAGCACATTCAATCGCGGGCTCTCTGGAAACACCATATATTTT. Its protein is CASTFNRGLSGNTIYF.

The J gene is TRBJ2-2, the V gene TRBV7-3; the match to TRBD2 covers 11 bases. The CDR3 totals 17 residues. The trim removed 5 bases at V and 4 bases at J, leaving 9 bases unmatched. Germline V lookup: CDR1 SGHTA, CDR2 FQGTGA. CDR3 nucleotide sequence: TGTGCCAGCAGCCCCGGTAGCGGGAGGGGCGGCACCGGGGAGCTGTTTTTT. This gives the protein CASSPGSGRGGTGELFF.

The genes are TRBV27 and TRBJ2-3; no clear D. Germline-derived CDR1 and CDR2 are MNHEY and SMNVEV (reference sequence). CDR3 length: 14 residues. V was cut by 1 base and J by 0 bases, with 5 bases left in between. The CDR3 coding sequence is TGTGCCAGCAGTTTATACAGTAGCACAGATACGCAGTATTTT. Its translation is CASSLYSSTDTQYF.

This chain joins TRBV28 and TRBJ1-1; D ambiguous. Trimming stripped 6 bases from V and 3 bases from J, with 5 bases between. Germline assignment: CDR1 MDHEN and CDR2 SYDVKM. The CDR3 loop spans 11 amino acids. The CDR3: CASRRYTEAFF. The DNA for the CDR3 is TGTGCCAGCAGGAGGTACACTGAAGCTTTCTTT.

The rearrangement joins TRBV19 to TRBJ1-4, with D possibly TRBD1 on 6 matching bases. CDR3 length: 14 residues. In germline, CDR1 is LNHDA, CDR2 SQIVND (reference sequence). V lost 5 bases, J lost 8 bases, and 15 bases lay in between. The CDR3 sequence is CASSPGHWDEKLFF. As DNA, the CDR3 is TGTGCCAGTAGTCCGGGACATTGGGACGAAAAACTGTTTTTT.

This clone was counted a single time. The CDR3 sequence is CASSAGQYEGNTIYF. Written as DNA, the CDR3 is TGTGCCAGTAGCGCCGGACAATATGAAGGAAACACCATATATTTT. This rearrangement joins TRBV19 to TRBJ1-3, with D perhaps matching TRBD1 (5 bases). Trimming removed 6 bases at V and 4 bases at J, with 16 bases between. The CDR3 totals 15 residues. CDR1 LNHDA and CDR2 SQIVND come from the germline V gene (reference sequence).

This sequence joins TRBV9 and TRBJ2-5, with 7 bases aligning to TRBD2. Per germline, CDR1 SGDLS and CDR2 YYNGEE. With V trimmed by 9 bases and J by 1 base, 3 bases remained unmatched. There are 12 residues in the CDR3. For the CDR3, the DNA is TGTGCCATGGGACTACCCCAAGAGACCCAGTACTTC. This codes for CAMGLPQETQYF.

V usage is TRBV10-3 and J usage is TRBJ2-7; maybe TRBD2 (6 bases). Trimming pared 2 bases from V and 0 bases from J, leaving 14 bases between. Germline V gene sequence: CDR1 ENHRY, CDR2 SYGVKD. The CDR3 extends over 16 amino acids. The CDR3 here is CAISEQVGGISYEQYF. In DNA, the CDR3 is TGTGCCATCAGTGAGCAAGTCGGCGGGATCTCCTACGAGCAGTACTTC.

The rearrangement joins TRBV4-3 to TRBJ2-7; TRBD2 agrees at 10 bases. The junction had 3 bases not matched to a gene; V was cut back by 3 bases and J by 1 base. Germline lookup yields CDR1 LGHNA and CDR2 YSLEER. CDR3 length equals 15 residues. The CDR3 loop reads CASSHTSGESYEQYF. In nucleotides, the CDR3 is TGCGCCAGCAGCCACACTAGCGGGGAATCCTACGAGCAGTACTTC.

The chain has TRBV7-9 and TRBJ2-7; D is possibly TRBD1 (7 bases). This CDR3 has 14 residues. Germline loops: CDR1 SEHNR, CDR2 FQNEAQ (reference sequence). The V end was cut by 5 bases, the J end by 2 bases, with 13 bases between. The CDR3 loop reads CASSLQGEAYEQYF. The CDR3 region has the DNA TGTGCCAGCAGCCTTCAGGGGGAGGCCTACGAGCAGTACTTC.